This record looks at one TCR beta chain sequence and its context. CDR1 and CDR2 (germline): MNHNY, SVGAGI (reference sequence). V lost 6 bases, J lost 0 bases, and 7 bases stayed unmatched. The CDR3 contains 15 residues. This record comes from a study of cytomegalovirus exposure and HLA in healthy donors. The PCR employed 60 Vbeta primers together with 13 Jbeta primers. Profiled with immunoSEQ multiplex PCR; TCRdb holds only in-frame clones, not every one. The sample includes about 140,000 clones, about a tenth of them seen just once. The chain has TRBV6-6 and TRBJ2-7; 8 nucleotides agree with TRBD2. Sequenced material: PBMCs. This TCR derives from a male donor in good health and CMV-seronegative. This chain's CDR3 is CASRDLAGNSYEQYF. The DNA for the CDR3 is TGTGCCAGCAGGGATCTAGCGGGTAACTCCTACGAGCAGTACTTC.